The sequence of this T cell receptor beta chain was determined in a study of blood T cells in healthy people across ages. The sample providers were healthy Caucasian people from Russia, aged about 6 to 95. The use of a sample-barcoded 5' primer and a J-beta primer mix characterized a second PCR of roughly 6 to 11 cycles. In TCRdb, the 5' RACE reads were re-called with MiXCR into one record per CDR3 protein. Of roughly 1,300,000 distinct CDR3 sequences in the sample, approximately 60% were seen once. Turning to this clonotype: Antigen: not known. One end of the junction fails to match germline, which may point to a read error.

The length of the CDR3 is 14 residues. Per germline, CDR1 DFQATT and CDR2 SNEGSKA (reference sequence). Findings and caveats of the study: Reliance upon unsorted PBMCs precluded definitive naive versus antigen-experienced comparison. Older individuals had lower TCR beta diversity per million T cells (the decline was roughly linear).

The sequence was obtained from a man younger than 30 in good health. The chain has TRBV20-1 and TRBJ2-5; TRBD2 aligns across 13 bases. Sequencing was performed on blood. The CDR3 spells CSVRLAGGQETQYF. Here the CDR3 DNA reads TGTAGTGTCAGACTAGCGGGGGGTCAAGAGACCCAGTACTTC.